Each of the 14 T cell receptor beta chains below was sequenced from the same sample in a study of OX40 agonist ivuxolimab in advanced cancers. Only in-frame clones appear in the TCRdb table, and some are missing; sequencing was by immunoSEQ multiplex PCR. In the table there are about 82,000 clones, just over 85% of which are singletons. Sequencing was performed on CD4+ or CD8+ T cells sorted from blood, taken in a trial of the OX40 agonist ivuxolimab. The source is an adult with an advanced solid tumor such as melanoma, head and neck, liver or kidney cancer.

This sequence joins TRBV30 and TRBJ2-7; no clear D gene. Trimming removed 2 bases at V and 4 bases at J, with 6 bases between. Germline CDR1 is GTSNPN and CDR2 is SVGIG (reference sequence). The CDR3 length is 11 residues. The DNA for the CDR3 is TGTGCCTGGAGTTCAATTTACGAGCAGTACTTC. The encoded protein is CAWSSIYEQYF.

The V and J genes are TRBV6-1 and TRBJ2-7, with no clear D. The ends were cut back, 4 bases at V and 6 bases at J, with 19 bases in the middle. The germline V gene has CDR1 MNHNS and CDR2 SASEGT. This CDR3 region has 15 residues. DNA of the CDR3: TGTGCCAGCAGTGCTGGCCTAATCGGTATTAGCGAGCAGTACTTC. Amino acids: CASSAGLIGISEQYF.

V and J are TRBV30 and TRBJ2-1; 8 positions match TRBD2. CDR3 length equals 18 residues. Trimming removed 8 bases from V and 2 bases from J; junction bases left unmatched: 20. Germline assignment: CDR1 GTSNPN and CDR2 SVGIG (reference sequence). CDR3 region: CAGRGLAGRVATYNEQFF. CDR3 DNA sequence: TGTGCCGGACGCGGGTTAGCGGGAAGGGTTGCGACCTACAATGAGCAGTTCTTC.

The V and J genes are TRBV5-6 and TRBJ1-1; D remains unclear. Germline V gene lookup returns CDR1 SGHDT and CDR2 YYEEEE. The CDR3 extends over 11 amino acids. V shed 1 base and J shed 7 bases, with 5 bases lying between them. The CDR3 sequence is CASSLYDEAFF. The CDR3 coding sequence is TGTGCCAGCAGCTTGTATGATGAAGCTTTCTTT. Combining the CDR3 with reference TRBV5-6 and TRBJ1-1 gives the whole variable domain DAGVTQSPTHLIKTRGQQVTLRCSPKSGHDTVSWYQQALGQGPQFIFQYYEEEERQRGNFPDRFSGHQFPNYSSELNVNALLLGDSALYLCASSLYDEAFFGQGTRLTVV.

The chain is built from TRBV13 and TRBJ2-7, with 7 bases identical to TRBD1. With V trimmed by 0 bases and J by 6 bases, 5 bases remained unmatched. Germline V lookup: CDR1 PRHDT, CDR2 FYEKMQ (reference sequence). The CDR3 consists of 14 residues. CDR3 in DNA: TGTGCCAGCAGCTTAGGAACAGGGGCGATCGAGCAGTACTTC. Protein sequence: CASSLGTGAIEQYF.

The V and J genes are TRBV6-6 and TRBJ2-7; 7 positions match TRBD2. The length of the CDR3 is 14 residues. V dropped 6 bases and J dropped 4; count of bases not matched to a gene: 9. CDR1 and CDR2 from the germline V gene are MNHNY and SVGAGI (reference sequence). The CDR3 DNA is TGTGCCAGCAGCCCGGGGAGGGGAAAGTACGAGCAGTACTTC. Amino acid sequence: CASSPGRGKYEQYF.

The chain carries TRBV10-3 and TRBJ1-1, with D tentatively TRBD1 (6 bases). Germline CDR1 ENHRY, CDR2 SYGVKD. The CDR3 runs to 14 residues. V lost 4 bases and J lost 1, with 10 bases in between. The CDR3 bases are TGTGCCATCAGTGCAGGGGTAAGGAACACTGAAGCTTTCTTT. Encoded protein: CAISAGVRNTEAFF.

CDR3 DNA: TGTGCCAGCAGCTTAGCGGTAAATGGGCTTCAGCCCCAGCATTTT. Its protein is CASSLAVNGLQPQHF. This chain uses TRBV7-2 with TRBJ1-5; D gene uncertain. The CDR3 length is 15 residues. V gave up 0 bases and J gave up 6 bases, with 12 bases separating them. Germline-derived CDR1 and CDR2 are SGHTA and FQGNSA. Combining the CDR3 with reference TRBV7-2 and TRBJ1-5 gives the whole variable domain GAGVSQSPSNKVTEKGKDVELRCDPISGHTALYWYRQSLGQGLEFLIYFQGNSAPDKSGLPSDRFSAERTGGSVSTLTIQRTQQEDSAVYLCASSLAVNGLQPQHFGDGTRLSIL.

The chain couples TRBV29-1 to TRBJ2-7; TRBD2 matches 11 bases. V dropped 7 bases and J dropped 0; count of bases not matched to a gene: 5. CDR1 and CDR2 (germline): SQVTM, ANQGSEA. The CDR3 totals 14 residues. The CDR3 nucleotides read TGCAGCGCTTGGACTAGCGGGCACTCCTACGAGCAGTACTTC. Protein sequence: CSAWTSGHSYEQYF.

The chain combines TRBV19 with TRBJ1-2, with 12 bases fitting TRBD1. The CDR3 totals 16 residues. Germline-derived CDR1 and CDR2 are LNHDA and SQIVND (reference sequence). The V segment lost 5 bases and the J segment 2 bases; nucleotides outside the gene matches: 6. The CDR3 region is CASSLTGQGANYGYTF. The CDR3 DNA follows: TGTGCCAGTAGTCTCACGGGACAGGGGGCCAACTATGGCTACACCTTC.

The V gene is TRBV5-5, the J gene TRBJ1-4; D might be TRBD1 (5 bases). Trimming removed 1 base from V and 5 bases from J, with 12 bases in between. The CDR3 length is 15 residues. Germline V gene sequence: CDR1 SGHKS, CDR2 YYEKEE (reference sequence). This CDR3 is CASSLTGTANEKLFF. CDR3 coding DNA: TGTGCCAGCAGCTTGACCGGGACGGCAAATGAAAAACTGTTTTTT.

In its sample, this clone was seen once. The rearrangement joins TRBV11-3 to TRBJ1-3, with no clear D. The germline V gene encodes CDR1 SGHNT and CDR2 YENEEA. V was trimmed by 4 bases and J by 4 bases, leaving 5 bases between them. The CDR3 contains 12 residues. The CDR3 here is CASSSTGNTIYF. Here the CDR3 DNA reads TGTGCCAGCAGCTCGACAGGAAACACCATATATTTT.

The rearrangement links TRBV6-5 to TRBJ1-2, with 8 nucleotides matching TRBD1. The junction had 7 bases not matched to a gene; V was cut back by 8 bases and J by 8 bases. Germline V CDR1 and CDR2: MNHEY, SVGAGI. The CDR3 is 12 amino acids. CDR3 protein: CASGYRGGGYTF. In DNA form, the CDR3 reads TGTGCCAGCGGATACAGGGGGGGAGGCTACACCTTC.

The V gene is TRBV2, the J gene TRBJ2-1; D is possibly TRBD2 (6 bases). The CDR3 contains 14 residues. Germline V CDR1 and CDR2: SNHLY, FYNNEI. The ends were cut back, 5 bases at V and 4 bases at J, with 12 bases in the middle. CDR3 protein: CASSLGGQYNEQFF. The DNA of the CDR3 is TGTGCCAGCAGTTTGGGGGGTCAATACAATGAGCAGTTCTTC. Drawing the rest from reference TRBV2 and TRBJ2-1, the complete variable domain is EPEVTQTPSHQVTQMGQEVILRCVPISNHLYFYWYRQILGQKVEFLVSFYNNEISEKSEIFDDQFSVERPDGSNFTLKIRSTKLEDSAMYFCASSLGGQYNEQFFGPGTRLTVL.